This paragraph covers one T cell receptor beta chain sequence. Its specific antigen is unknown. Per-base quality was not reported, and no clone a single base away is much larger than it. This entry is derived from a study of blood T cell repertoires in COVID-19 (dated by TCRdb to the early 2020s). For the study in its entirety: Collaborator samples came from the United States, Italy and Spain and covered acute and convalescent phases of COVID-19. The material from the prospective study consisted of cDNA or gDNA derived from T cells, B-cell-depleted T cells, or PBMCs. Subjects who had been exposed to COVID-19, were actively infected with it, or had recovered from it provided the deeply sampled blood TCRbeta repertoires that made up the dataset. A freely available public database, intended as a resource for researchers studying the immune response to SARS-CoV-2, is where the repertoires were released. Samples came from the ongoing ImmuneRACE study (first 160 participants) plus 1,254 subjects from 6 global collaborators. A de-identified subject ID, COVID-19 status, age in years and sex were almost always included in the sample metadata. Where available, HLA class I and class II types were obtained from metadata supplied by the sample provider rather than from assay-based typing.

Including the terminal cysteine and phenylalanine, the CDR3 comprises 15 residues. Here the CDR3 DNA is all that survives: 45 bases in frame from base 1. Relative to germline, V is missing 4 bases and J is missing 0 bases, with 3 bases of the junction outside any gene match. The germline V gene encodes CDR1 LNHDA and CDR2 SQIVND (reference sequence). The full study reports these points: Clinical and demographic metadata were provided uncurated, with the amount varying by source and participant.

Participants in the prospective study were enrolled through a virtual design, were aged roughly 18 to 100 years, and lived in some 24 United States geographic areas. Cohort assignment in the prospective study relied on participant-reported clinical history from a screening survey and a study questionnaire. Each participant in the prospective study had whole blood, serum and a nasopharyngeal or oropharyngeal swab collected by mobile phlebotomists. Participants in the prospective study had the option to provide additional blood draws and questionnaires over a roughly two-month period. Before DNA extraction, blood samples from the prospective study were shipped at room temperature or frozen. The immunoSEQ Assay, a bias-controlled multiplex PCR, was used to amplify TCRbeta CDR3 regions from genomic DNA. On the study's bioinformatics: Nucleated cell counts per sample were estimated from amplification of reference gene primers within the assay. Sequence reads were collapsed and filtered to measure the absolute abundance of every unique TCRbeta CDR3 rearrangement. For each sample, productive Simpson clonality was calculated as the square root of Simpson's diversity index over productive rearrangements. TCRdb limited this immuneACCESS table to in-frame rearrangements with V and J called. A share of clones is missing; checked studies link under half to unresolved V genes, and the rest is unexplained. V, J and clone size derive from that table, while D and trimming were established from the DNA sequence. The sample yields a few hundred thousand clones; approximately 86% were counted once. Jointly, the top ten make up 9% to 12% of the sample.

This clonotype was obtained from a man aged 18 to 30 with acute COVID-19. Rearrangement joined TRBV19 to TRBJ1-5, with 7 bases in between that match TRBD1. Sequenced: PBMCs or T cells enriched from blood (not recorded which). The nucleotide sequence is given as TGTGCCAGTAGTAAGTGGGACAGTAGCAATCAGCCCCAGCATTTT. Its coded protein is CASSKWDSSNQPQHF.